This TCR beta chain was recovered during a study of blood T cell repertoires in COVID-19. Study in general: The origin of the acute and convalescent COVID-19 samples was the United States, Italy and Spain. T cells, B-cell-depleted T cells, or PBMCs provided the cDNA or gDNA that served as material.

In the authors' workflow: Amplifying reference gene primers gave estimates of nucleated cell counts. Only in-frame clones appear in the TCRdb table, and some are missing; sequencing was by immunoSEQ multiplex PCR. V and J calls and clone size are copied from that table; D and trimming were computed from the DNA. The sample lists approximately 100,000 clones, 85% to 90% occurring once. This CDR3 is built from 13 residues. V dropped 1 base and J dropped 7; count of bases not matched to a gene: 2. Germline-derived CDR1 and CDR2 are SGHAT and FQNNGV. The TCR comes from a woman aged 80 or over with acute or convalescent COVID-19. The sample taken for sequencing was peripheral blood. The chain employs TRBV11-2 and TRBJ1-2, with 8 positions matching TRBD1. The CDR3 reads CASSLGTGFGYTF. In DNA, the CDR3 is TGTGCCAGCAGCTTAGGGACAGGGTTTGGCTACACCTTC.